The next 4 T cell receptor beta chains were all read from a single sample in a study of T-cell memory formation after mild COVID-19. Each CDR3 protein is one row after TCRdb ran MiXCR on the 5' RACE reads. This table has 450,000 or so distinct CDR3 sequences, around 25% appearing once. Source material: PBMCs or a T cell subset sorted from them (not recorded which). These receptors were taken from an adult woman who had mild COVID-19 (a few samples of this study predate the infection). Cell type and time point are not known.

V and J are TRBV9 and TRBJ1-1; D remains ambiguous. The V gene's germline CDR1 is SGDLS and CDR2 YYNGEE. The CDR3 loop spans 12 amino acids. V dropped 0 bases and J dropped 5 bases, with 5 bases sitting between them. In DNA, the CDR3 is TGTGCCAGCAGCGTAGATGGGACTGAAGCTTTCTTT. Its protein product is CASSVDGTEAFF.

The chain links TRBV2 to TRBJ2-7; D is unclear. This CDR3 is 15 amino acids long. Trimming took 2 bases from V and 0 from J, leaving 11 bases between them. CDR1 and CDR2 from the germline V gene are SNHLY and FYNNEI. Here the CDR3 reads CASSESDFSSYEQYF. The CDR3 DNA sequence: TGTGCCAGCAGTGAAAGTGACTTTTCCTCCTACGAGCAGTACTTC.

The CDR3 sequence: CASSLVRNSLNTEAFF. The CDR3 nucleotides read TGCGCCAGCAGCTTGGTCAGGAACAGCCTGAACACTGAAGCTTTCTTT. The chain carries TRBV5-1 and TRBJ1-1; D is undetermined. Germline lookup yields CDR1 SGHRS and CDR2 YFSETQ. The CDR3 length is 16 residues. Trimming took 0 bases from V and 0 from J, leaving 12 bases between them.

This clonotype was seen more than once but under ten times. V and J are TRBV12-3 or TRBV12-4 and TRBJ1-6; 11 bases match TRBD1. CDR3 size: 15 residues. Trimming took 6 bases from V and 6 from J; bases not matched to a gene: 4. CDR3 amino acids: CASRDRGRGNSPLHF. The CDR3 region has the DNA TGTGCCAGCAGGGACAGGGGGCGAGGTAATTCACCCCTCCACTTT.